The source of this T cell receptor (beta chain) is a study of CD4+ T cells in melanoma. Whole-study findings and limits: Reportedly, melanoma neoantigen-specific CD4+ T cells showed varied differentiation states. CD8+ T cell, macrophage and B cell function reportedly correlated with neoantigen-specific CD4+ T cells.

Assay: immunoSEQ multiplex PCR; the TCRdb copy retains only in-frame clones and omits some. Of about 110,000 clones listed, about 90% are singletons. A note on this clone: The antigen is undetermined.

This clonotype originated in a human donor with melanoma. Sample: peripheral blood.

CDR3 sequence (DNA): TGCGCCAGCAGCACAGGGACTAGCGGGTTGGAATCCGGGGAGCTGTTTTTT. This sequence encodes CASSTGTSGLESGELFF. The chain is built from TRBV5-1 and TRBJ2-2; 12 nucleotides line up with TRBD2. This CDR3 is built from 17 residues. Trimming cost V 4 bases and J 6 bases; bases outside gene matches: 10. Germline V gene lookup returns CDR1 SGHRS and CDR2 YFSETQ.